The TCR beta chain under discussion was sequenced for a study of blood T cell repertoires in COVID-19. This clone was counted at least ten times. Measured with immunoSEQ multiplex PCR; TCRdb has only the in-frame clones, and not every one. Here the sample spans over 150,000 clones, around 82% being singletons. The specimen sequenced was peripheral blood. The receptor was derived from a man aged 18 to 35 with active or convalescent COVID-19.

This chain's CDR3 is CASSLDRGPIYNSPLHF. The CDR3 bases are TGTGCCAGCAGTTTAGACAGGGGTCCGATCTATAATTCACCCCTCCACTTT. J is TRBJ1-6 and V is TRBV2, with 8 bases aligning to TRBD1. CDR1 and CDR2 (germline): SNHLY, FYNNEI. The CDR3 length is 17 residues. The ends lost 5 bases at V and 3 bases at J; junction bases unmatched: 9.